These 21 T cell receptor beta chains originate from one sample sequenced in a study of CD8 T cells in Susac syndrome. With random hexamers, 0.5 to 1 ug RNA was reverse transcribed. MiXCR, run by TCRdb on the immunoSEQ multiplex PCR reads, gives a single entry per CDR3 protein. The sample contains some 120,000 distinct CDR3 sequences, around 94% of which appear only once. The source material was CD4+ T cells from PBMCs. The receptors here all came from a human donor with multiple sclerosis.

The rearrangement joins TRBV30 to TRBJ2-6; TRBD2 is a possible D gene (5 bases). CDR1 and CDR2 (germline): GTSNPN, SVGIG (reference sequence). This CDR3 has 14 residues. V lost 4 bases and J 4 bases, leaving 11 bases between the germline ends. CDR3 region: CAWIPGEGANVLTF. For the CDR3, the DNA is TGTGCCTGGATTCCCGGGGAAGGGGCCAACGTCCTGACTTTC.

This rearrangement joins TRBV18 to TRBJ2-7, with 11 bases that match TRBD2. This CDR3 has 16 residues. V dropped 5 bases and J dropped 5; count of bases not matched to a gene: 11. Germline-derived CDR1 and CDR2 are KGHSH and LQKENI. DNA for the CDR3: TGTGCCAGCTCAGCTCTAGCGGGAGGCCCCCGGGACGAGCAGTACTTC. Its protein is CASSALAGGPRDEQYF.

The chain has TRBV6-5 and TRBJ2-1; perhaps TRBD2 as D (7 bases). V was shortened by 6 bases and J by 9 bases, with 18 bases between the two germline ends. The CDR3 contains 14 residues. From germline, CDR1 is MNHEY and CDR2 SVGAGI. The CDR3 reads CASSEGGMGSEQFF. Here the CDR3 DNA reads TGTGCCAGCAGCGAGGGGGGGATGGGCAGTGAGCAGTTCTTC.

This clonotype appeared once. This sequence joins TRBV7-2 and TRBJ2-2; D may be TRBD1 or TRBD2 (5 bases each). Germline-derived CDR1 and CDR2 are SGHTA and FQGNSA. There are 16 residues in the CDR3. V was shortened by 6 bases and J by 0 bases, with 14 bases between the two germline ends. CDR3: CASRDSGSANTGELFF. The CDR3 region has the DNA TGTGCCAGCAGGGACTCAGGGTCCGCGAACACCGGGGAGCTGTTTTTT.

This chain links TRBV5-1 with TRBJ1-2; a weak D match, TRBD1 (6 bases). Trimming left V 0 bases short and J 6 bases short, with 15 bases between. The length of the CDR3 is 15 residues. CDR1 is SGHRS, CDR2 YFSETQ, per germline. The CDR3 region is CASSLVVGGSDGYTF. CDR3 DNA: TGCGCCAGCAGCTTGGTTGTAGGGGGTAGTGATGGCTACACCTTC.

The genes are TRBV6-5 and TRBJ1-1; D is unresolved. V gave up 2 bases and J gave up 0 bases, with 13 bases separating them. The CDR3 loop spans 16 amino acids. Looked up from germline, CDR1 is MNHEY and CDR2 is SVGAGI. The chain's CDR3 is CASSYEGNPMNTEAFF. The DNA for the CDR3 is TGTGCCAGCAGTTACGAAGGGAATCCCATGAACACTGAAGCTTTCTTT.

This rearrangement joins TRBV30 to TRBJ2-2; D may be TRBD1 (5 bases). Trimming removed 3 bases at V and 2 bases at J, with 10 bases between. The CDR3 covers 14 residues. Germline V gene data show CDR1 as GTSNPN and CDR2 as SVGIG (reference sequence). The CDR3 here is CAWSLQVNTGELFF. CDR3 bases: TGTGCCTGGAGCCTACAGGTTAACACCGGGGAGCTGTTTTTT. The full variable domain, its missing parts supplied by reference TRBV30 and TRBJ2-2, is SQTIHQWPATLVQPVGSPLSLECTVEGTSNPNLYWYRQAAGRGLQLLFYSVGIGQISSEVPQNLSASRPQDRQFILSSKKLLLSDSGFYLCAWSLQVNTGELFFGEGSRLTVL.

The rearrangement links TRBV20-1 to TRBJ2-1; 11 bases align to TRBD2. Trimming took 4 bases from V and 5 from J; bases not matched to a gene: 4. CDR1 and CDR2 from the germline V gene are DFQATT and SNEGSKA (reference sequence). The CDR3 covers 14 residues. For the CDR3, the DNA is TGCAGTGCTATAGCGGGGGGGCCCCACAATGAGCAGTTCTTC. Its translation: CSAIAGGPHNEQFF.

A single count supports this clonotype. The genes are TRBV7-2 and TRBJ2-1; 9 positions agree with TRBD1. CDR3 length equals 17 residues. J gave up 4 bases and V 5 bases, and 12 bases lay outside the gene matches. Germline V lookup: CDR1 SGHTA, CDR2 FQGNSA. The CDR3: CASSPRGGQGLYNEQFF. CDR3 DNA sequence: TGTGCCAGCAGCCCTAGGGGGGGACAGGGCCTATACAATGAGCAGTTCTTC.

The chain recombines TRBV20-1 with TRBJ1-1; 11 bases are a match to TRBD1. CDR1 and CDR2 (germline): DFQATT, SNEGSKA (reference sequence). V lost 3 bases, J lost 3 bases, and 12 bases stayed unmatched. The CDR3 extends over 17 amino acids. The CDR3 sequence: CSASGTEGQGAYTEAFF. As DNA, the CDR3 is TGCAGTGCTAGTGGGACCGAAGGACAGGGGGCTTACACTGAAGCTTTCTTT.

The gene calls are TRBV6-5 and TRBJ1-2; D not resolved. The CDR3 runs 16 residues. Germline V gene lookup returns CDR1 MNHEY and CDR2 SVGAGI. The ends were cut back, 4 bases at V and 0 bases at J, with 15 bases in the middle. The CDR3 DNA sequence: TGTGCCAGCAGTTGGTCCAGAACCGGATCTAACTATGGCTACACCTTC. As protein: CASSWSRTGSNYGYTF.

This chain links TRBV18 with TRBJ1-2; D may be TRBD1 (6 bases). The CDR3 is 14 residues long. Germline CDR1 and CDR2: KGHSH and LQKENI. V was cut by 4 bases and J by 3 bases, with 12 bases left in between. The CDR3 region has the DNA TGTGCCAGCTCACAGGGGGATGGCGACTATGGCTACACCTTC. As protein: CASSQGDGDYGYTF.

The chain recombines TRBV29-1 with TRBJ1-4, with a tentative D call TRBD1 (5 bases). The CDR3 runs 13 residues. Per germline, CDR1 SQVTM and CDR2 ANQGSEA. Deletions cut 7 bases from V and 0 bases from J, with 9 bases between. The CDR3 DNA reads as TGCAGCGGCGGGGCAGCAACTAATGAAAAACTGTTTTTT. Amino acids: CSGGAATNEKLFF.

CDR3 residues: CSARAGKTNQPQHF. CDR3 sequence (DNA): TGCAGTGCTAGGGCAGGGAAGACAAATCAGCCCCAGCATTTT. The chain joins TRBV20-1 to TRBJ1-5; D is possibly TRBD1 (5 bases). Germline CDR1 and CDR2: DFQATT and SNEGSKA (reference sequence). CDR3 length: 14 residues. The V end was cut by 3 bases, the J end by 4 bases, with 13 bases between.

This chain links TRBV7-8 with TRBJ2-3; TRBD2 might be the D (5 bases). The CDR3 runs 14 residues. CDR1 and CDR2 from the germline V gene are SGHVS and FQNEAQ. Trimming shortened V by 1 base and J by 2 bases, and 7 bases separated the two germline ends. DNA of the CDR3: TGTGCCAGCAGCTTAGGAGCGGCCACAGATACGCAGTATTTT. Its translation: CASSLGAATDTQYF.

The rearrangement links TRBV6-1 to TRBJ1-2; maybe TRBD1 (6 bases). CDR3 length: 15 amino acids. V dropped 7 bases and J dropped 4 bases, with 19 bases sitting between them. Germline CDR1 is MNHNS and CDR2 is SASEGT. CDR3 DNA sequence: TGTGCCAGCATCGAGGGGATAGTGGGGGCCTATGGCTACACCTTC. Its translation: CASIEGIVGAYGYTF.

This clonotype was picked up one time. The chain combines TRBV30 with TRBJ1-2, with unresolved D. The V gene's germline CDR1 is GTSNPN and CDR2 SVGIG (reference sequence). V lost 2 bases, J lost 7 bases, and 8 bases lay in between. The CDR3 is 11 amino acids. Here the CDR3 reads CAWSPRIGYTF. The CDR3 DNA sequence: TGTGCCTGGAGTCCTCGTATTGGCTACACCTTC.

The chain employs TRBV5-1 and TRBJ2-1; D may be TRBD2 (6 bases). Germline V gene data show CDR1 as SGHRS and CDR2 as YFSETQ. The CDR3 has 15 amino acids. V lost 0 bases and J 3 bases, leaving 10 bases between the germline ends. Here the CDR3 reads CASSLDGGDYNEQFF. In DNA, the CDR3 is TGCGCCAGCAGCTTGGACGGCGGGGACTACAATGAGCAGTTCTTC.

This clonotype occurred once. The chain employs TRBV2 and TRBJ1-1; a weak D match, TRBD1 (5 bases). V lost 4 bases and J 7 bases, leaving 10 bases between the germline ends. Germline lookup yields CDR1 SNHLY and CDR2 FYNNEI. This CDR3 has 12 amino acids. The chain's CDR3 is CASSAAGIEAFF. CDR3 nucleotides: TGTGCCAGCAGTGCGGCAGGGATTGAAGCTTTCTTT.

This clonotype is a singleton in its sample. The chain has TRBV6-6 and TRBJ2-3; D unresolved. The CDR3 is 11 amino acids. V lost 6 bases, J lost 5 bases, and 6 bases lay in between. Germline V CDR1 and CDR2: MNHNY, SVGAGI (reference sequence). CDR3 sequence (DNA): TGTGCCAGCAGCCACGGAGATACGCAGTATTTT. Residues: CASSHGDTQYF.

The gene calls are TRBV18 and TRBJ2-2, with D possibly being TRBD2 (6 bases). Germline V gives CDR1 KGHSH, CDR2 LQKENI. V was shortened by 3 bases and J by 3 bases, with 11 bases between the two germline ends. This CDR3 is 15 amino acids long. This CDR3 reads CASSPTTGDTGELFF. The CDR3 DNA follows: TGTGCCAGCTCACCCACGACGGGGGACACCGGGGAGCTGTTTTTT.